This passage covers 12 T cell receptor beta chains from one sample sequenced in a study of shared clonotypes between healthy human individuals. Sequenced by immunoSEQ multiplex PCR; TCRdb stores in-frame clones only, minus some. The sample records 600,000 to 750,000 clones, 90% being singletons. Source material: memory CD8+ T cells from PBMCs. Documented subset: CD45RO+ cells pooled with CCR7-negative TemRA cells. The source is a man between 18 and 29 years old in good health. Some clones in this sample may be carry-over from other donors' samples.

The chain links TRBV9 to TRBJ2-3, with a tentative D call TRBD2 (5 bases). Per germline, CDR1 SGDLS and CDR2 YYNGEE. V was cut by 0 bases and J by 2 bases, with 13 bases left in between. The CDR3 covers 16 residues. The CDR3 sequence: CASSVGGGPPTDTQYF. The CDR3 nucleotides read TGTGCCAGCAGCGTAGGCGGAGGCCCACCCACAGATACGCAGTATTTT.

On this clone itself: An end of the junction differs from the germline gene, which may be a read error. The chain is built from TRBV9 and TRBJ2-7, with D possibly matching TRBD1 (6 bases). CDR3 length equals 15 residues. Germline-derived CDR1 and CDR2 are SGDLS and YYNGEE. The CDR3 coding sequence is TGTGCCAGCAGCGTGGACAGCCACCCCTCCTCCGAGCAGTACTTC. Residues: CASSVDSHPSSEQYF.

This rearrangement joins TRBV4-1 to TRBJ1-2, with 10 bases that match TRBD1. The CDR3 sequence is 18 residues long. V was pared by 0 bases and J by 3 bases, with 10 bases of the junction left unmatched. Germline CDR1 is MGHRA and CDR2 is YSYEKL. The CDR3 DNA reads TGCGCCAGCAGCCAAGATAGTGGGACAGGGGTTGGTGACTATGGCTACACCTTC. Translation gives CASSQDSGTGVGDYGYTF.

This sequence joins TRBV7-9 and TRBJ1-2, with D possibly being TRBD1 (5 bases). This CDR3 region has 15 residues. Germline assignment: CDR1 SEHNR and CDR2 FQNEAQ (reference sequence). V shed 8 bases and J shed 2 bases, with 18 bases lying between them. The chain's CDR3 is CASPRAGVRNYGYTF. The CDR3 nucleotides are TGTGCCAGCCCCAGGGCGGGGGTAAGGAACTATGGCTACACCTTC.

This chain uses TRBV5-1 with TRBJ2-3, with 7 bases identical to TRBD2. Germline V gene sequence: CDR1 SGHRS, CDR2 YFSETQ. CDR3 length equals 16 residues. The trim removed 2 bases at V and 3 bases at J, leaving 9 bases unmatched. CDR3 protein: CASSFARKRGTDTQYF. The CDR3 bases are TGCGCCAGCAGCTTCGCCCGGAAGCGGGGAACAGATACGCAGTATTTT.

V gene TRBV7-9 combines with J gene TRBJ2-3; 9 bases are shared with TRBD2. CDR1 and CDR2 (germline): SEHNR, FQNEAQ (reference sequence). The CDR3 runs 15 residues. With 7 bases clipped from V and 2 bases from J, the junction kept 7 bases outside the gene matches. The CDR3 sequence: CASKELAGHTDTQYF. In nucleotides, the CDR3 is TGTGCCAGCAAGGAACTAGCGGGCCACACAGATACGCAGTATTTT.

The CDR3 sequence: CASSGAGFPYEQYF. CDR3 nucleotides: TGTGCCAGCAGCGGAGCGGGATTCCCCTACGAGCAGTACTTC. This chain joins TRBV2 and TRBJ2-5, with 7 bases identical to TRBD2. With the DNA end fitting TRBJ2-7 better, the J assignment may be wrong. The CDR3 contains 14 residues. Germline CDR1 and CDR2: SNHLY and FYNNEI.

The J gene is TRBJ1-1, the V gene TRBV25-1; the match to TRBD1 covers 7 bases. This CDR3 is built from 12 residues. Germline V gene lookup returns CDR1 MGHDK and CDR2 SYGVNS. Trimming removed 6 bases from V and 7 bases from J; junction bases left unmatched: 5. DNA of the CDR3: TGTGCCAGCAGAGACAGGGCGATTGAAGCTTTCTTT. Its protein product is CASRDRAIEAFF.

The genes are TRBV11-2 and TRBJ2-7; possible D gene TRBD2, 6 bases. The germline gives CDR1 SGHAT, CDR2 FQNNGV. The CDR3 length is 15 residues. Trimming left V 0 bases short and J 2 bases short, with 11 bases between. Written as DNA, the CDR3 is TGTGCCAGCAGCTTAGAGGGGACTGTAACCTACGAGCAGTACTTC. Its protein product is CASSLEGTVTYEQYF.

This CDR3 is CASSLAVGANVLTF. In DNA, the CDR3 is TGTGCCAGCAGCTTAGCGGTTGGGGCCAACGTCCTGACTTTC. The chain employs TRBV7-3 and TRBJ2-6; D unresolved. V was cut by 2 bases and J by 3 bases, with 5 bases left in between. The CDR3 sequence is 14 residues long. Germline lookup yields CDR1 SGHTA and CDR2 FQGTGA.

The chain employs TRBV7-9 and TRBJ2-4; 7 bases match TRBD1. The trim removed 1 base at V and 0 bases at J, leaving 0 bases unmatched. This CDR3 has 15 amino acids. Germline loops: CDR1 SEHNR, CDR2 FQNEAQ (reference sequence). The CDR3 DNA reads as TGTGCCAGCAGCTTAGGACAGGGAGCCAAAAACATTCAGTACTTC. This gives the protein CASSLGQGAKNIQYF.

The chain links TRBV28 to TRBJ2-7, with 10 bases that match TRBD2. The CDR3 runs to 17 residues. Germline V CDR1 and CDR2: MDHEN, SYDVKM. The trim removed 6 bases at V and 2 bases at J, leaving 13 bases unmatched. CDR3 in amino acids: CASSDFKGLANAYEQYF. The CDR3 DNA follows: TGTGCCAGCAGCGATTTCAAGGGACTAGCGAACGCCTACGAGCAGTACTTC.